Listed here is a single T cell receptor beta chain. The antigen this receptor binds is unknown. No much larger clone is present one base from it, and per-base qualities are unavailable. The data originate from a study of cytomegalovirus exposure and HLA in healthy donors (dated by TCRdb to about 2017). Looking at the study overall: In an earlier analysis of 550 to 750 of the donors, about 270 Gb of sequence data and roughly 100 million unique TCR beta sequences from about 179 million T cells were reported. The later analysis used no new phenotypic data to find candidate immune exposures, relying instead on TCR beta sequences and their occurrence across donors. In an earlier analysis of 500 to 650 of the donors, high-throughput TCR beta sequencing was used to judge whether each TCR beta V gene segment behaved as functional or pseudogenic. Typing coverage varied by locus: roughly 629-630 donors for A, B, C, DRB1 and DQB1; around 560 for DQA1; approximately 610 for DPA1; under 490 for DPB1. About five DR-DQ haplotypes were treated as single units for association and clustering because of strong linkage in the cohort. Across 300 to 500 genotyped donors of the cohort, an average of approximately 220,000 unique TCR beta nucleotide sequences per donor were sequenced, and roughly 17% of those sequences were non-productive. Every repertoire in the discovery cohort had been generated on one and the same sequencing platform. Donor age, sex, ethnicity and CMV serostatus were compiled together with the repertoire data. The study profiled the T cell repertoires of around 700 subjects by immunosequencing and related them to cytomegalovirus serostatus. Genome-wide SNP genotypes for about 65% of the roughly 670 donors were used in a later genetic analysis, which treated that subset as a discovery cohort. Along with the approximately 600-subject first cohort, a separate validation cohort of more than 90 different subjects was used. About 320 gigabases of sequencing data and 78 million or so unique TCR sequences were included in an early release covering about 620 HLA-typed donors. Among the roughly 390 genotyped donors, around 81% belonged to the genetic ancestry cluster associated with self-reported Caucasian donors. To study patterns of TCR occurrence, a later analysis re-analyzed previously published TCR beta repertoires from 600 to 750 donors and added high-resolution HLA genotyping. The study combined high-throughput TCR immunosequencing, statistical association of individual TCRs with disease status, and machine learning to predict cytomegalovirus infection status. The aim of the study was to test whether cataloging public T cell receptors could identify signatures of past pathogen exposure. HLA typing covered class I and class II loci at four-digit resolution.

The cohort consisted of approximately 670 healthy bone marrow donors. Cohort members were all nominally healthy when sampled, although unrecorded immune exposures were likely present. The donor tested CMV seronegative and was one of the 352 seronegative cohort members. A peripheral blood sample was provided by each donor, and peripheral blood mononuclear cells were used for TCR beta sequencing. Genomic DNA was extracted from the blood cell samples with the Qiagen DNeasy Blood Extraction Kit. From the germline V gene, CDR1 is MNHNS and CDR2 is SASEGT. The CDR3 holds 12 amino acids from the cysteine to the phenylalanine. Only the CDR3 region is kept as DNA, spanning 36 bases read in frame from base 1. A distance of 14 bases separates the germline ends of V and J, which lose 8 bases and 6 bases respectively. Library generation was performed with the immunoSEQ multiplex PCR assay. The multiplex PCR relied on a mix of 60 forward primers for TCR Vbeta segments and 13 reverse primers for TCR Jbeta segments. A multiplex PCR assay on genomic DNA amplified the CDR3 region of rearranged TCR beta genes. The amplified TCR beta libraries were sequenced on the Illumina HiSeq System as 87-base-pair reads. Concerning the study's data processing: A later analysis tallied around 80 million unique TCR beta chains across the 660 or so repertoires, and roughly 11 million of those chains were shared by two or more donors. Raw reads were error-corrected and collapsed into unique sequences with a nearest-neighbor algorithm that merged closely related sequences to remove PCR and sequencing errors. CDR3 sequences were aligned to IMGT reference sequences to assign V, D and J gene segments. For a sequence to be retained, a match of at least six nucleotides to both a V gene segment and a J gene segment was required. Rearrangements were classified as productive when the CDR3 lacked stop codons and remained in frame with V and J, and all other rearrangements were classified as non-productive. Following IMGT convention, CDR3 was defined as the stretch from the second conserved V-encoded cysteine up to the conserved J-encoded phenylalanine. The earlier analysis of more than 450 of the donors excluded sequences that lacked an unambiguous match to a single V gene segment. In an earlier analysis of several hundred of the donors, V segments were called functional above 56.7% productive rearrangements and were called segregating when the between-donor standard deviation exceeded 5%. To diagnose cytomegalovirus status from the catalog of TCR beta chain sequences, a statistical classification framework was built. V and J gene assignment, in a later analysis, came from comparing TCR nucleotide sequences with IMGT/GENE-DB human TR gene sequences. The TCRdist pipeline was used in a later analysis to assign CDR3 sequences and most-parsimonious VDJ recombination scenarios. In a later analysis, every TCR beta chain was defined by the combination of its CDR3 amino acid sequence and its V-gene family, and reads without a unique V-gene family were dropped. As a way to deal with suspected cross-contamination and a sequencing artifact, a later analysis dropped 500 to 700 nucleotide sequences that were highly shared and had low generation probability. For each public chain, a later analysis derived a clonal expansion index from normalized ranks of inferred template counts within each repertoire. In a later analysis, generation probabilities were computed using a VDJ recombination model fitted to out-of-frame rearrangements, and the results were checked against IGoR. In a later analysis, TCR-TCR, TCR-HLA and TCR-CMV co-occurrence was scored with hypergeometric tests, and a repertoire-size bias correction was applied to TCR pairs. In a later analysis, false discovery rates were estimated by permuting HLA or CMV assignments 20 times. A later analysis grouped co-occurring TCRs with DBSCAN, adding TCRdist sequence similarity when clustering within HLA-allele-positive subsets. Co-occurrence clustering excluded repertoires with fewer than 30,000 or more than 120,000 public chains, plus five with anomalous nucleotide sharing. This is the immuneACCESS table as TCRdb keeps it, with only in-frame sequences that have V and J called. A part of the clones is gone; compared with another copy, unresolved V genes explain less than half, and the rest is unexplained. The DNA was the basis for D and trimming; V, J and clone size are from that table. The sample profile shows 200,000 to 250,000 clones; approximately 82% of them were found once. Of the sample, about 0.58% falls within the top ten clones.

Broader findings and caveats from the paper: A later analysis found that most CMV-associated TCR beta chains appeared HLA-restricted, with HLA associations seemingly driven largely by CMV exposure. In a later genetic analysis, fewer N-insertions in productive TCRs were reported among donors in an Asian-associated ancestry cluster than the roughly 640-donor mean. Because HLA typing was unavailable for some donors at each locus, only the typed subset was used in association tests. An earlier analysis of several hundred of the donors showed that most TCR beta V segments appeared in productive rearrangements either about 87% or about 30% of the time, which broadly matched IMGT annotations. Because counts were too low, seventeen rarely observed V segments, including chromosome 9 orphons, were excluded from the earlier analysis of 587 of the donors. A further reported finding was that TCR beta sequences accurately predicted the HLA-A and HLA-B alleles for most subjects in the first cohort. V-gene and J-gene trimming of TCR beta chains was associated with a missense DCLRE1C variant in a later genetic analysis, and the association was replicated in an independent cohort. Cytomegalovirus status was reported to be diagnosed by the classifier with high specificity and sensitivity in both the original and validation cohorts. Specific HLA alleles were associated with over 15,000 TCR beta sequences at a false discovery rate of 0.05 in a later analysis. The only immune exposure information available for the cohort was CMV serostatus. Some IMGT-functional V segments, including TRBV6-2 and TRBV6-3, could not be distinguished by the 87-base-pair reads and were therefore excluded. The sequencing pipeline was judged likely to have produced a cluster of highly shared sequence variants as a technical artifact. In vitro tests confirmed that a few of the cytomegalovirus-associated TCR beta chains recognize cytomegalovirus antigens. Across donors, most TCR sequences were observed very rarely, whereas some public TCRs were present in many individuals. The cohort was sequenced for TCR beta chains only, and without alpha or paired-chain data the features that could be detected were limited. It was suggested by the authors that the approach could potentially be generalized to other disease states and immunological phenotypes. According to a later analysis, TCR association rates differed among HLA loci, with DRB1 alleles showing the most associated TCRs and HLA-C alleles showing the fewest. According to a later analysis, parvovirus B19, influenza, CMV and Epstein-Barr virus appeared linked to several top co-occurrence clusters. In a later analysis, HLA-associated TCR beta chains showed more clonal expansion and lower generation probabilities than non-associated chains that were equally common. Presence/absence analyses assumed roughly uniform sequencing depth across donors, an assumption that may not hold. Linkage disequilibrium might explain the correlated functional status among segregating V segments, but an unknown experimental factor could not be excluded. Strong co-occurrence of HLA alleles, especially DR and DQ, made assigning TCR associations to individual alleles difficult. A total of 150 to 200 TCR beta chains were listed by the study as associated with cytomegalovirus.

The specimen was PBMCs. The V gene is TRBV6-1 and the J gene is TRBJ2-7; TRBD2 is a weak D gene call, 6 bases matching. The sequence was collected from a woman between 35 and 50 years old in good health and CMV-seronegative. CDR3 reads: CASPNLGGEQYF. The sequenced DNA is TGTGCCAGCCCGAACCTCGGGGGCGAGCAGTACTTC.